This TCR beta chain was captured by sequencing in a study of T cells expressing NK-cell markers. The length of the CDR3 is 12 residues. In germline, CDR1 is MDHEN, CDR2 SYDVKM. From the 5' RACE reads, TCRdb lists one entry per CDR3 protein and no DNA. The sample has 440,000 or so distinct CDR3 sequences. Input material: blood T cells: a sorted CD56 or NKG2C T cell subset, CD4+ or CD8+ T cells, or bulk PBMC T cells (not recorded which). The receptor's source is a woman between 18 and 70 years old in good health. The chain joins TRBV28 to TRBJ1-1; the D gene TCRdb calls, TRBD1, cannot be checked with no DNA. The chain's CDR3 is CASSRTGIEAFF.